This T cell receptor beta chain comes out of a study of monozygotic twins with inflammatory bowel disease. The study, taken as a whole, reports: For repertoire similarity, concordant twins did not differ from discordant twins, possibly because power was limited.

TCRdb re-called the 5' RACE reads and catalogs CDR3 proteins one per entry, DNA excluded. Its clone listing holds around 230,000 distinct CDR3 sequences. Notes on this clonotype: The antigen remains unidentified.

This sequence was found in a human donor with ulcerative colitis or Crohn's disease, or a healthy co-twin of an affected twin (not recorded which). Source material: blood.

CDR3 region: CSARDRAASEQFF. The gene calls are TRBV20-1 and TRBJ2-1; the D gene TCRdb calls, TRBD2, cannot be checked with no DNA. The CDR3 runs 13 residues. Per germline, CDR1 DFQATT and CDR2 SNEGSKA (reference sequence).